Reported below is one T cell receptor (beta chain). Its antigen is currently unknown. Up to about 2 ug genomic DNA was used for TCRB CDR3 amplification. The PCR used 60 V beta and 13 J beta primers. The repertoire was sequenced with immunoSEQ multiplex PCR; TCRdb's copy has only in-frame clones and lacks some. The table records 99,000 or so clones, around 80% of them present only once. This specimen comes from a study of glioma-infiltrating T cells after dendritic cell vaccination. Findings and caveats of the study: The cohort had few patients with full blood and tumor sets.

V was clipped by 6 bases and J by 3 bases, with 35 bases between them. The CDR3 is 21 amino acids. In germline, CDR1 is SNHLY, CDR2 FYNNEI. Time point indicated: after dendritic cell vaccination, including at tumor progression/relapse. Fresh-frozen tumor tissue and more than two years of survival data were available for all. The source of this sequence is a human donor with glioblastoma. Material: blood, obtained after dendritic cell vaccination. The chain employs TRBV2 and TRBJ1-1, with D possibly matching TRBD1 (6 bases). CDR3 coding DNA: TGTGCCAGCAGGTACCCTTCCTTAACCCCCCCCCAGGGGTCAGGTTACACTGAAGCTTTCTTT. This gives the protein CASRYPSLTPPQGSGYTEAFF.